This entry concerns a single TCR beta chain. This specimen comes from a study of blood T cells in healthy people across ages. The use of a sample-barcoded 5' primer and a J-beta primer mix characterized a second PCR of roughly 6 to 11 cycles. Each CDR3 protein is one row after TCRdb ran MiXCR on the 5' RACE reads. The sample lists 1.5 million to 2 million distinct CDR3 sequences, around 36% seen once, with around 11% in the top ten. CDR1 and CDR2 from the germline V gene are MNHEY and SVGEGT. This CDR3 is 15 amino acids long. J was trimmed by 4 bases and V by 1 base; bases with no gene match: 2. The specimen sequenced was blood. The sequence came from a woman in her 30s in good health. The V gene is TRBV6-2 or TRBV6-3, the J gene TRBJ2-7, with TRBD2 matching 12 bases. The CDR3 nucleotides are TGTGCCAGCAGTTACTTGCTAGCGGGAGGGTACGAGCAGTACTTC. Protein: CASSYLLAGGYEQYF.